These 10 T cell receptor beta chains were all obtained from the same sample, sequenced in a study of vaccination and CD4 T cells after COVID-19. Cultured CD4+ T-cell DNA underwent Oncomine TCR Beta short-read sequencing. In this case, cultured CD4+ T cells provided the extracted genomic DNA. A single record per CDR3 protein comes from TCRdb applying MiXCR to the PCR reads. The sample comprises around 7,200 distinct CDR3 sequences, approximately 30% of which are singletons, and roughly 14% rests with the top ten. No antigens are known for them. The treatment: roughly 10-day PBMC culture with coronavirus spike peptide pools or control peptides (ViraFEST assay). The unexposed donor provided CD4+ T cells, which were taken before the COVID-19 pandemic (2011-2018). The specimen was CD4+ T cells from blood, cultured in vitro. These receptor sequences come from a human donor in good health.

The chain couples TRBV4-3 to TRBJ2-7; TRBD1 matches 8 bases. The CDR3 has 14 residues. V shed 3 bases, J shed 3 bases, and the junction held 4 bases outside the gene matches. The germline CDR1 and CDR2 sequences are LGHNA and YSLEER. This CDR3 is CASSQQGQDYEQYF. CDR3 coding DNA: TGCGCCAGCAGCCAGCAGGGACAGGACTACGAGCAGTACTTC.

V gene TRBV14 combines with J gene TRBJ1-5; D is unclear. CDR1 is SGHDN and CDR2 is FVKESK in the germline V gene. There are 13 residues in the CDR3. V dropped 5 bases and J dropped 9 bases, with 14 bases sitting between them. The CDR3 coding sequence is TGTGCCAGCAGCGATATCAGTGGACGGCCCCAGCATTTT. It yields the protein CASSDISGRPQHF.

This chain links TRBV27 with TRBJ1-2, with D uncertain. The germline V and J ends were trimmed by 7 bases and 3 bases, with 18 bases remaining between them. Germline lookup yields CDR1 MNHEY and CDR2 SMNVEV (reference sequence). The CDR3 runs to 15 residues. CDR3 coding DNA: TGTGCCAGCACCGCGACGGGTGGTATCTACTATGGCTACACCTTC. This sequence encodes CASTATGGIYYGYTF.

The chain has TRBV19 and TRBJ2-7, with D uncertain. CDR3 length: 12 amino acids. V gave up 9 bases and J gave up 0 bases, with 9 bases separating them. Germline loops: CDR1 LNHDA, CDR2 SQIVND (reference sequence). The CDR3 DNA reads TGTGCCAGCCAGGCAGCCTCCTACGAGCAGTACTTC. This gives the protein CASQAASYEQYF.

In its sample, this clonotype was seen once. The chain joins TRBV20-1 to TRBJ2-4; D uncertain. CDR1 is DFQATT and CDR2 is SNEGSKA in the germline V gene (reference sequence). The V end was cut by 3 bases, the J end by 0 bases, with 9 bases between. The CDR3 has 14 amino acids. The CDR3 coding sequence is TGCAGTGCTAGTCTGCCCCTAGCCAAAAACATTCAGTACTTC. Its protein is CSASLPLAKNIQYF.

This clonotype was seen a few times. The chain carries TRBV11-2 and TRBJ1-2; D remains ambiguous. This CDR3 comprises 12 residues. V was clipped by 6 bases and J by 2 bases, with 7 bases between them. The germline V gene has CDR1 SGHAT and CDR2 FQNNGV. The CDR3 nucleotides are TGTGCCAGCAGTGAGAGCAACTATGGCTACACCTTC. Its translation is CASSESNYGYTF.

This clonotype is medium-sized (0.01 to 0.1%) in the sample. V is TRBV28 and J is TRBJ1-2; the D gene is possibly TRBD1 (5 bases). This CDR3 spans 12 amino acids. Germline V gives CDR1 MDHEN, CDR2 SYDVKM. Trimming took off 5 bases at V and 5 bases at J, with 9 bases between the two ends. CDR3 in amino acids: CASSPRQYGYTF. In nucleotides, the CDR3 is TGTGCCAGCAGTCCCAGACAGTATGGCTACACCTTC.

The chain recombines TRBV19 with TRBJ1-2, with D tentatively TRBD1 (5 bases). The CDR3 runs 13 residues. Germline V gives CDR1 LNHDA, CDR2 SQIVND (reference sequence). V lost 3 bases and J 2 bases, leaving 7 bases between the germline ends. The CDR3 DNA reads TGTGCCAGTAGTATGCGGGACAACTATGGCTACACCTTC. It yields the protein CASSMRDNYGYTF.

The chain combines TRBV10-3 with TRBJ1-6, with D tentatively TRBD1 (5 bases). The CDR3 consists of 14 residues. Germline V gene lookup returns CDR1 ENHRY and CDR2 SYGVKD. Trimming pared 3 bases from V and 7 bases from J, leaving 10 bases between. The CDR3 DNA reads as TGTGCCATCAGTGATTGGGGGGAAAATTCACCCCTCCACTTT. This encodes CAISDWGENSPLHF.

The rearrangement joins TRBV27 to TRBJ2-3; TRBD2 agrees at 9 bases. The ends lost 2 bases at V and 4 bases at J; junction bases unmatched: 4. This CDR3 region has 15 residues. Germline V gene lookup returns CDR1 MNHEY and CDR2 SMNVEV (reference sequence). Written as DNA, the CDR3 is TGTGCCAGCAGTTTAGCTAGCGGGATTGCAGATACGCAGTATTTT. Translating gives CASSLASGIADTQYF.